A single sample is the source of the 19 T cell receptor beta chains below, sequenced in a study of blood T cell repertoires in COVID-19. Profiling relied on immunoSEQ multiplex PCR, and the TCRdb table lists in-frame clones only, not all of them. The repertoire holds 150,000 to 200,000 clones, around 86% seen once, with roughly 3.4% in the top ten. Sequences were obtained from peripheral blood. Every receptor here comes from a man in his 70s with acute or convalescent COVID-19.

This clone was counted once. This chain's CDR3 is CASSQDWDRGKDEQFF. The DNA of the CDR3 is TGCGCCAGCAGCCAAGATTGGGACAGGGGGAAGGATGAGCAGTTCTTC. V gene TRBV4-3 combines with J gene TRBJ2-1; 11 bases map to TRBD1. This CDR3 is built from 16 residues. The ends lost 0 bases at V and 8 bases at J; junction bases unmatched: 6. Germline CDR1 LGHNA, CDR2 YSLEER.

The chain has TRBV6-6 and TRBJ1-4; D is unresolved. Germline V gives CDR1 MNHNY, CDR2 SVGAGI (reference sequence). This CDR3 comprises 15 residues. V lost 4 bases to trimming and J lost 4 bases, with 13 bases between them. CDR3 sequence (DNA): TGTGCCAGCAGTTCTCCAGGTCTTGTTAATGAAAAACTGTTTTTT. Its translation is CASSSPGLVNEKLFF.

The chain links TRBV7-6 to TRBJ2-1, with 7 bases matching TRBD1. The trim removed 6 bases at V and 5 bases at J, leaving 13 bases unmatched. Germline CDR1 SGHVS, CDR2 FNYEAQ. The CDR3 sequence is 16 residues long. CDR3 coding DNA: TGTGCCAGCAGTTATAGGGTCGGGACAGTTGACAATGAGCAGTTCTTC. This gives the protein CASSYRVGTVDNEQFF.

The chain is built from TRBV7-9 and TRBJ2-7; 9 nucleotides align to TRBD2. Germline values: CDR1 SEHNR, CDR2 FQNEAQ (reference sequence). The CDR3 consists of 14 residues. V lost 3 bases and J lost 5; bases outside the gene matches: 5. The CDR3 protein is CASSFSGSLDEQYF. The CDR3 DNA follows: TGTGCCAGCAGCTTTAGCGGGAGTCTGGACGAGCAGTACTTC.

The chain employs TRBV5-1 and TRBJ2-3, with 8 bases fitting TRBD1. The CDR3 sequence is 15 residues long. Trimming removed 4 bases from V and 3 bases from J; junction bases left unmatched: 7. The germline CDR1 and CDR2 sequences are SGHRS and YFSETQ. The chain's CDR3 is CASSRPGQVTDTQYF. Here the CDR3 DNA reads TGCGCCAGCAGCCGACCGGGACAGGTGACAGATACGCAGTATTTT. The full variable domain, its missing parts supplied by reference TRBV5-1 and TRBJ2-3, is KAGVTQTPRYLIKTRGQQVTLSCSPISGHRSVSWYQQTPGQGLQFLFEYFSETQRNKGNFPGRFSGRQFSNSRSEMNVSTLELGDSALYLCASSRPGQVTDTQYFGPGTRLTVL.

V gene TRBV5-1 combines with J gene TRBJ1-3; 7 bases map to TRBD1. Germline V gene data show CDR1 as SGHRS and CDR2 as YFSETQ. This CDR3 region has 14 residues. V was pared by 4 bases and J by 4 bases, with 5 bases of the junction left unmatched. The CDR3 loop reads CASSIGGGGNTIYF. CDR3 coding DNA: TGCGCCAGCAGCATAGGAGGGGGCGGAAACACCATATATTTT.

The gene calls are TRBV4-3 and TRBJ1-6; 8 positions agree with TRBD1. CDR3 length equals 16 residues. V lost 0 bases, J lost 7 bases, and 5 bases stayed unmatched. Germline loops: CDR1 LGHNA, CDR2 YSLEER. The CDR3 bases are TGCGCCAGCAGCCAAGAGCCGGGACAGGTGAATTCACCCCTCCACTTT. Translated, it gives CASSQEPGQVNSPLHF.

This chain links TRBV7-7 with TRBJ2-3, with TRBD2 identical over 11 bases. The CDR3 sequence is 14 residues long. The germline gives CDR1 SSHAT, CDR2 FNYEAQ (reference sequence). With V trimmed by 5 bases and J by 5 bases, 3 bases remained unmatched. The CDR3 bases are TGTGCCAGCAGCCCAGGGACTAGCGGAGATACGCAGTATTTT. Translating gives CASSPGTSGDTQYF. Drawing the rest from reference TRBV7-7 and TRBJ2-3, the complete variable domain is GAGVSQSPRYKVTKRGQDVTLRCDPISSHATLYWYQQALGQGPEFLTYFNYEAQPDKSGLPSDRFSAERPEGSISTLTIQRTEQRDSAMYRCASSPGTSGDTQYFGPGTRLTVL.

This chain links TRBV4-2 with TRBJ2-3; D is perhaps TRBD2 (6 bases). V was trimmed by 3 bases and J by 6 bases, leaving 22 bases between them. Germline V gene lookup returns CDR1 LGHNA and CDR2 YNFKEQ. The CDR3 is 17 amino acids. CDR3 in amino acids: CASSHPPGGGRGDTQYF. CDR3 DNA: TGTGCCAGCAGCCACCCCCCGGGTGGGGGACGGGGGGATACGCAGTATTTT.

The CDR3 spells CASRFGGSLRGELFF. CDR3 DNA sequence: TGTGCCAGCCGCTTTGGCGGGAGTTTAAGAGGGGAGCTGTTTTTT. The chain is built from TRBV3-1 (or the pseudogene TRBV3-2) and TRBJ2-2; 7 bases line up with TRBD2. J lost 8 bases, V lost 8 bases, and 14 bases had no gene match. Germline V gene data show CDR1 as LGHDT and CDR2 as YNNKEL (reference sequence). The CDR3 spans 15 residues.

The rearrangement joins TRBV7-9 to TRBJ1-6; 10 nucleotides line up with TRBD1. The CDR3 has 16 amino acids. Germline V gene data show CDR1 as SEHNR and CDR2 as FQNEAQ (reference sequence). Trimming cost V 6 bases and J 8 bases; bases outside gene matches: 10. The CDR3: CASSLPTGTGDSPLHF. Here the CDR3 DNA reads TGTGCCAGCAGTTTACCCACCGGGACAGGGGATTCACCCCTCCACTTT.

The rearrangement links TRBV2 to TRBJ2-3; no clear D gene. Germline V gives CDR1 SNHLY, CDR2 FYNNEI. Trimming removed 2 bases at V and 1 base at J, with 7 bases between. This CDR3 contains 14 residues. This CDR3 reads CASSETRGTDTQYF. In DNA form, the CDR3 reads TGTGCCAGCAGTGAAACCCGGGGCACAGATACGCAGTATTTT.

The chain employs TRBV7-9 and TRBJ2-3, with 8 nucleotides matching TRBD2. V gave up 6 bases and J gave up 0 bases; unmatched junction bases: 8. Germline V gene sequence: CDR1 SEHNR, CDR2 FQNEAQ (reference sequence). This CDR3 is built from 16 residues. The CDR3 protein is CASSRGGSGSTDTQYF. The CDR3 bases are TGTGCCAGCAGTCGGGGGGGTAGCGGGAGCACAGATACGCAGTATTTT.

The rearrangement links TRBV28 to TRBJ2-6, with D unclear. The CDR3 extends over 13 amino acids. Trimming took 3 bases from V and 12 from J, leaving 12 bases between them. The germline V gene has CDR1 MDHEN and CDR2 SYDVKM. Written as DNA, the CDR3 is TGTGCCAGCAGTTTGACACAAACCACCGTCCTGACTTTC. It is translated as CASSLTQTTVLTF.

In this sample, this clone turned up once. The gene calls are TRBV15 and TRBJ2-3, with D possibly matching TRBD2 (5 bases). Germline loops: CDR1 LNHNV, CDR2 YYDKDF (reference sequence). V dropped 8 bases and J dropped 2 bases, with 14 bases sitting between them. The CDR3 loop spans 14 amino acids. Here the CDR3 DNA reads TGTGCCACCTCCTGGGGAGCCGACACAGATACGCAGTATTTT. It encodes CATSWGADTDTQYF.

The chain is built from TRBV5-6 and TRBJ1-5; D uncertain. CDR1 is SGHDT and CDR2 is YYEEEE in the germline V gene. There are 17 residues in the CDR3. V dropped 1 base and J dropped 3 bases, with 17 bases sitting between them. The CDR3 DNA is TGTGCCAGCAGCTTGTGGGCATATCCGGGAGTCAATCAGCCCCAGCATTTT. This translates into CASSLWAYPGVNQPQHF.

The chain joins TRBV27 to TRBJ2-1; D might be TRBD1 (6 bases). V gave up 2 bases and J gave up 9 bases, with 17 bases separating them. The CDR3 consists of 15 residues. Per the germline V gene, CDR1 is MNHEY and CDR2 is SMNVEV (reference sequence). The CDR3 sequence is CASSLMAGASAEQFF. CDR3 DNA: TGTGCCAGCAGTTTAATGGCAGGGGCGTCGGCTGAGCAGTTCTTC.

This clone was recorded once. The V call is TRBV6-4, the J call TRBJ1-1; the D is unclear. V dropped 6 bases and J dropped 4 bases, with 15 bases sitting between them. The length of the CDR3 is 14 residues. Per the germline V gene, CDR1 is MRHNA and CDR2 is SNTAGT. CDR3 sequence reads: CASSVDRGGTEAFF. DNA of the CDR3: TGTGCCAGCAGCGTGGATCGAGGCGGCACTGAAGCTTTCTTT.

The V gene is TRBV19, the J gene TRBJ2-1; the match to TRBD2 covers 11 bases. The CDR3 length is 14 residues. V shed 3 bases, J shed 6 bases, and the junction held 1 base outside the gene matches. The germline CDR1 and CDR2 sequences are LNHDA and SQIVND (reference sequence). CDR3 residues: CASSIGLAGNEQFF. The DNA for the CDR3 is TGTGCCAGTAGTATCGGACTAGCGGGCAATGAGCAGTTCTTC.